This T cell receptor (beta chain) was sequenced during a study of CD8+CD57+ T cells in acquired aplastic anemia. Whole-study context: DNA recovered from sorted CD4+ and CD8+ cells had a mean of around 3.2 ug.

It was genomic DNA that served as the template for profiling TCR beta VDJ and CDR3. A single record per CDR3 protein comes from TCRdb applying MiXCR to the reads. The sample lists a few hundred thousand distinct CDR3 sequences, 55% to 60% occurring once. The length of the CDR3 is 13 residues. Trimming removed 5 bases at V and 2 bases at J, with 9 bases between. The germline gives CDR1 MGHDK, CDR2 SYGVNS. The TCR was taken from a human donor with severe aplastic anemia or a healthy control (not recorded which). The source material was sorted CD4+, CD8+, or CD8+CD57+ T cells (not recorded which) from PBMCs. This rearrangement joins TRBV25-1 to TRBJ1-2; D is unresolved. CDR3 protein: CASSRAGNYGYTF. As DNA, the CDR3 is TGTGCCAGCAGTAGGGCGGGGAACTATGGCTACACCTTC.